The 14 T cell receptor beta chains presented below share a single source sample, sequenced in a study of T cell responses to AZD1222 COVID-19 vaccine. The method was immunoSEQ multiplex PCR; TCRdb's version includes in-frame clones alone and lacks a portion of them. Of some 150,000 clones listed, 85% to 95% are singletons. The sample consisted of peripheral blood, taken on day 0 of AZD1222 vaccination. These TCRs come from an adult in good health.

This clone showed up just once. The chain joins TRBV9 to TRBJ2-2; tentatively, D is TRBD1 (6 bases). V was shortened by 2 bases and J by 6 bases, with 14 bases between the two germline ends. The CDR3 runs to 15 residues. Germline lookup yields CDR1 SGDLS and CDR2 YYNGEE. CDR3 nucleotides: TGTGCCAGCAGCGTCCAGGGGTTGAGGGCCGGGGAGCTGTTTTTT. This codes for CASSVQGLRAGELFF.

The rearrangement links TRBV4-2 to TRBJ1-2; 7 nucleotides align to TRBD1. J lost 5 bases, V lost 3 bases, and 6 bases had no gene match. Germline V gene sequence: CDR1 LGHNA, CDR2 YNFKEQ. The CDR3 totals 14 residues. The CDR3 region is CASSQKDRYYGYTF. The CDR3 nucleotides are TGTGCCAGCAGCCAGAAGGACAGGTATTATGGCTACACCTTC.

This chain connects TRBV11-2 to TRBJ1-6; D gene ambiguous. Trimming left V 6 bases short and J 0 bases short, with 18 bases between. Germline CDR1 reads SGHAT; CDR2 reads FQNNGV. The CDR3 runs to 18 residues. The CDR3 reads CASRYTPVRGSYNSPLHF. The CDR3 nucleotides are TGTGCCAGCAGATATACCCCAGTTCGGGGCTCCTATAATTCACCCCTCCACTTT.

This chain links TRBV28 with TRBJ1-4; D possibly corresponds to TRBD1 (5 bases). V was clipped by 2 bases and J by 7 bases, with 11 bases between them. The V gene's germline CDR1 is MDHEN and CDR2 SYDVKM. The CDR3 has 14 amino acids. CDR3 DNA: TGTGCCAGCAGTTTAAGGCAGGGTGGTGAAAAACTGTTTTTT. Encoded protein: CASSLRQGGEKLFF.

The chain couples TRBV28 to TRBJ2-1, with D hard to call. Trimming took off 5 bases at V and 4 bases at J, with 15 bases between the two ends. CDR1 is MDHEN, CDR2 SYDVKM, per germline. The CDR3 length is 15 residues. Written as DNA, the CDR3 is TGTGCCAGCAGTGGAGTTGAATCCTTATACAATGAGCAGTTCTTC. Its translation is CASSGVESLYNEQFF.

The rearrangement joins TRBV29-1 to TRBJ2-5; 9 nucleotides line up with TRBD2. Germline V gene lookup returns CDR1 SQVTM and CDR2 ANQGSEA. V lost 8 bases to trimming and J lost 2 bases; unmatched junction nucleotides: 15. The CDR3 spans 16 residues. The CDR3 loop reads CSPEVGGLAGQETQYF. CDR3 nucleotide sequence: TGCAGCCCGGAGGTTGGCGGCCTAGCGGGGCAAGAGACCCAGTACTTC.

CDR3 region: CASSSRGARGEKLFF. CDR3 DNA sequence: TGTGCCAGCAGCTCCCGGGGGGCTAGGGGTGAAAAACTGTTTTTT. This sequence joins TRBV3-1 (or the pseudogene TRBV3-2) and TRBJ1-4, with D possibly being TRBD1 (6 bases). V was clipped by 5 bases and J by 7 bases, with 17 bases between them. The CDR3 contains 15 residues. Per germline, CDR1 LGHDT and CDR2 YNNKEL (reference sequence).

This clone was detected once. V is TRBV3-1 (or the pseudogene TRBV3-2) and J is TRBJ2-5; 8 bases align to TRBD2. The V gene end was trimmed by 3 bases and the J gene end by 2 bases; junction bases not matched to a gene: 8. Germline V lookup: CDR1 LGHDT, CDR2 YNNKEL (reference sequence). The CDR3 spans 16 residues. This CDR3 is CASSQGGGGSQETQYF. Written as DNA, the CDR3 is TGTGCCAGCAGCCAGGGTGGCGGGGGGTCTCAAGAGACCCAGTACTTC.

The gene calls are TRBV29-1 and TRBJ1-2; 9 bases agree with TRBD1. CDR1 SQVTM and CDR2 ANQGSEA come from the germline V gene. Germline trimming cut 3 bases from V and 1 base from J; bases unmatched to any gene: 9. This CDR3 is 16 amino acids long. DNA of the CDR3: TGCAGCGTTGAGCCCCGGGACAGGGTTTTTAACTATGGCTACACCTTC. The encoded protein is CSVEPRDRVFNYGYTF.

This clone was found many times. The chain has TRBV6-2 or TRBV6-3 and TRBJ2-7; 8 positions agree with TRBD1. The germline CDR1 and CDR2 sequences are MNHEY and SVGEGT. This CDR3 contains 15 residues. V was pared by 4 bases and J by 3 bases, with 8 bases of the junction left unmatched. The CDR3 loop is CASSSPQGQDYEQYF. The CDR3 nucleotides read TGTGCCAGCAGTTCTCCTCAGGGACAGGACTACGAGCAGTACTTC.

This clone was found once. For the CDR3, the DNA is TGTGCCAGCACGTACAGGGGCCTCTACAATGAGCAGTTCTTC. This gives the protein CASTYRGLYNEQFF. The chain recombines TRBV2 with TRBJ2-1; 7 positions agree with TRBD1. J gave up 3 bases and V 7 bases, and 6 bases lay outside the gene matches. The CDR3 has 14 residues. From germline, CDR1 is SNHLY and CDR2 FYNNEI.

The chain carries TRBV3-1 (or the pseudogene TRBV3-2) and TRBJ1-5, with 11 positions matching TRBD1. V lost 0 bases to trimming and J lost 0 bases; unmatched junction nucleotides: 4. This CDR3 region has 18 residues. Germline loops: CDR1 LGHDT, CDR2 YNNKEL (reference sequence). DNA of the CDR3: TGTGCCAGCAGCCAAGATAGGGGACAGGGGGATAGCAATCAGCCCCAGCATTTT. Encoded protein: CASSQDRGQGDSNQPQHF.

This chain connects TRBV27 to TRBJ2-3; a possible D gene is TRBD2 (5 bases). Trimming left V 7 bases short and J 0 bases short, with 14 bases between. CDR3 length equals 15 residues. CDR1 is MNHEY and CDR2 is SMNVEV in the germline V gene (reference sequence). CDR3 sequence reads: CASTNVGGSTDTQYF. In DNA, the CDR3 is TGTGCCAGCACCAACGTTGGAGGAAGCACAGATACGCAGTATTTT.

The chain has TRBV6-2 or TRBV6-3 and TRBJ2-7; D is unresolved. V was pared by 1 base and J by 4 bases, with 11 bases between. CDR3 length: 14 amino acids. Looked up from germline, CDR1 is MNHEY and CDR2 is SVGEGT. CDR3 amino acids: CASSYLNPGYEQYF. The CDR3, as DNA: TGTGCCAGCAGTTACTTGAATCCCGGTTACGAGCAGTACTTC.